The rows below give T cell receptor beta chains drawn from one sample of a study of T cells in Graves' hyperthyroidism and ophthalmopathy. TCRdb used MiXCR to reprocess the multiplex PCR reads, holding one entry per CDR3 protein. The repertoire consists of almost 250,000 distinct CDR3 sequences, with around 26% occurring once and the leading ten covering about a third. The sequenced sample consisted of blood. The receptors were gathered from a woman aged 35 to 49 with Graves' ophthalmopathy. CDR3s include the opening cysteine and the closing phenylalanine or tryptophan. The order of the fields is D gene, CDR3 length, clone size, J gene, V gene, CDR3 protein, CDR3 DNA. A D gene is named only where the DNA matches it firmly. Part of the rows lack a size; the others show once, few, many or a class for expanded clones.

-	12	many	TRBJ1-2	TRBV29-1	CSSRTRNYGYTF	TGCAGCTCCAGGACACGTAACTATGGCTACACCTTC
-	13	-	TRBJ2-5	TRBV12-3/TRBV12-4	CASSRDTGETQYF	TGTGCCAGCAGCCGGGACACTGGAGAGACCCAGTACTTC
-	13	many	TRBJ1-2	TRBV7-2	CASSLQVGDGYTF	TGTGCCAGCAGCTTACAGGTTGGGGATGGCTACACCTTC
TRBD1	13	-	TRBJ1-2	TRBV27	CASSSGTGPGYTF	TGTGCCAGCAGTTCCGGGACAGGGCCTGGCTACACCTTC
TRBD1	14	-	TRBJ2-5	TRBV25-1	CASNPLGGGETQYF	TGTGCCAGCAATCCATTAGGGGGCGGCGAGACCCAGTACTTC
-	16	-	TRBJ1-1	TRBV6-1	CASSEVAGDMNTEAFF	TGTGCCAGCAGTGAAGTGGCAGGGGATATGAACACTGAAGCTTTCTTT
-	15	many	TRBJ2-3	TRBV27	CASSPTSWGTDTQYF	TGTGCCAGCAGCCCGACCAGCTGGGGCACAGATACGCAGTATTTT
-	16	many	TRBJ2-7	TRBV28	CASSLMTGRDTYEQYF	TGTGCCAGCAGTTTAATGACAGGGAGGGATACTTACGAGCAGTACTTC
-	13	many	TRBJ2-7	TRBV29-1	CSVSGTEDYEQYF	TGCAGCGTCTCCGGGACGGAAGACTACGAGCAGTACTTC
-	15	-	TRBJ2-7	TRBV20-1	CSARSNRGLVHEQYF	TGCAGTGCTAGATCCAACAGGGGACTAGTTCACGAGCAGTACTTC
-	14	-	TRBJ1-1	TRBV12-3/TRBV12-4	CASKKTGSGTEAFF	TGTGCCAGCAAGAAGACAGGATCGGGGACTGAAGCTTTCTTT
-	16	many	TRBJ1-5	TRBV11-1	CASSPPSGALRCPQHF	TGTGCCAGCAGCCCACCCTCCGGGGCCTTAAGATGTCCCCAGCATTTT
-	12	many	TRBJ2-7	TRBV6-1	CASSGVSYEQYF	TGTGCCAGCAGCGGGGTCTCCTACGAGCAGTACTTC
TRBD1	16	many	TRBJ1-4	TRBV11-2	CASSLEPGTGKEKLFF	TGTGCCAGCAGCTTAGAGCCCGGGACAGGAAAGGAGAAACTGTTTTTT
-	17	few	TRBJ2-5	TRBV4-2	CASSQYQWASGQETQYF	TGTGCCAGCAGCCAATACCAATGGGCTAGTGGACAAGAGACCCAGTACTTC
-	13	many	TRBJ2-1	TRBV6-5	CASSYKVNNEQFF	TGTGCCAGCAGTTACAAGGTAAACAATGAGCAGTTCTTC
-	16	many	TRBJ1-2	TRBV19	CASSPLPSANNYGYTF	TGTGCCAGTAGCCCCCTTCCCAGCGCTAATAACTATGGCTACACCTTC
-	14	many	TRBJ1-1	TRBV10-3	CAISTSRIFTEAFF	TGTGCCATCAGCACGTCCAGGATATTTACTGAAGCTTTCTTT
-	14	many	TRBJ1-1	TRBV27	CASSPHSLNTEAFF	TGTGCCAGCAGTCCACACTCGCTGAACACTGAAGCTTTCTTT
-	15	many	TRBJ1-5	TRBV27	CASSPGGVNNQPQHF	TGTGCCAGCAGTCCGGGAGGGGTGAACAATCAGCCCCAGCATTTT
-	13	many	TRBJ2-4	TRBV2	CASNGDGENIQYF	TGTGCCAGCAATGGGGACGGCGAAAACATTCAGTACTTC
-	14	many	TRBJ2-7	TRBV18	CASSPLFREAEQYF	TGTGCCAGCTCACCACTCTTCAGGGAGGCCGAGCAGTACTTC
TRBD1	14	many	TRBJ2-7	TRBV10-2	CASSSRDRAYEQYF	TGCGCCAGCAGTTCGAGGGACAGGGCCTACGAGCAGTACTTC
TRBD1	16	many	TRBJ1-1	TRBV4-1	CASSHPLQGMNTEAFF	TGCGCCAGCAGCCATCCCCTACAGGGGATGAACACTGAAGCTTTCTTT
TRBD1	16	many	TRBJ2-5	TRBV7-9	CASSLTDRGSQETQYF	TGTGCCAGCAGCTTAACGGACAGGGGGTCCCAAGAGACCCAGTACTTC
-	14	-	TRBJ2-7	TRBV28	CATTPGLQPYEQYF	TGTGCCACCACACCGGGACTGCAACCCTACGAGCAGTACTTC
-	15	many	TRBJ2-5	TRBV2	CASTTGLHIGETQYF	TGTGCCAGCACTACGGGACTCCACATCGGGGAGACCCAGTACTTC
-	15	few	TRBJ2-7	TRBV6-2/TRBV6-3	CASSSVGEGAYEQYF	TGTGCCAGCAGTTCTGTCGGGGAAGGAGCCTACGAGCAGTACTTC
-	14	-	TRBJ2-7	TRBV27	CASRNLVALREQYF	TGTGCCAGCAGGAATCTAGTGGCCCTCCGCGAGCAGTACTTC
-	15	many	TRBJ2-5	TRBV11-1	CASSARTNARETQYF	TGTGCCAGCAGCGCTCGGACTAACGCAAGGGAGACCCAGTACTTC
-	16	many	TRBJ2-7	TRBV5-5	CASSLAVGGGSYEQYF	TGTGCCAGCAGCTTGGCCGTCGGTGGGGGCTCCTACGAGCAGTACTTC
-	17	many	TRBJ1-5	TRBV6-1	CASSEVPWAGGGQPQHF	TGTGCCAGCAGTGAAGTTCCCTGGGCCGGTGGGGGTCAGCCCCAGCATTTT
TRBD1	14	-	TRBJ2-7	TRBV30	CAWTSVKGAGEQYF	TGTGCCTGGACCTCGGTGAAGGGGGCAGGCGAGCAGTACTTC
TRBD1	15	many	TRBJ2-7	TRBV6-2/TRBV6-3	CASSYSLGQGYEQYF	TGTGCCAGCAGTTACTCCTTGGGACAGGGTTACGAGCAGTACTTC
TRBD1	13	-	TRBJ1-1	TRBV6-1	CATRQGGGTEAFF	TGTGCCACGAGACAGGGTGGGGGGACTGAAGCTTTCTTT
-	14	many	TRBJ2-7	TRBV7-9	CASSPDLFIYEQYF	TGTGCCAGCAGCCCTGACCTTTTCATTTACGAGCAGTACTTC
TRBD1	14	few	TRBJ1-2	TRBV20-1	CSVPPRGSLYGYTF	TGCAGTGTCCCCCCCAGGGGGTCTCTGTATGGCTACACCTTC
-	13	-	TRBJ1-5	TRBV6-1	CASPGRVRQPQHF	TGTGCCAGCCCTGGGAGGGTCCGTCAGCCCCAGCATTTT
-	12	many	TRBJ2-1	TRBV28	CASSLTVNEQFF	TGTGCCAGCAGTCTGACAGTAAATGAGCAGTTCTTC
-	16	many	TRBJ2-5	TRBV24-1	CATSKGDGGPGETQYF	TGTGCCACCAGCAAAGGAGACGGGGGGCCCGGAGAGACCCAGTACTTC
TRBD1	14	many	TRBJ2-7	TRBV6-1	CASSNRGLAYEQYF	TGTGCCAGCAGCAACAGGGGGCTGGCTTACGAGCAGTACTTC
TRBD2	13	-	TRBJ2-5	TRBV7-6	CASSQLASETQYF	TGTGCCAGCAGCCAACTAGCGTCAGAGACCCAGTACTTC
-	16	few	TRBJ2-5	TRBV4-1	CASSQGGLGPLRTQYF	TGCGCCAGCAGCCAAGGGGGTCTGGGGCCCCTAAGGACCCAGTACTTC
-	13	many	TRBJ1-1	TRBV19	CASGRDLNTEAFF	TGTGCCAGTGGGCGGGATCTGAACACTGAAGCTTTCTTT
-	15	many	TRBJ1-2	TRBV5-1	CASSLVQGGNYGYTF	TGCGCCAGCAGCTTGGTTCAGGGAGGCAACTATGGCTACACCTTC
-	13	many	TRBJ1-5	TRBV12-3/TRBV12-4	CASTTPPDQPQHF	TGTGCCAGCACCACCCCGCCGGATCAGCCCCAGCATTTT
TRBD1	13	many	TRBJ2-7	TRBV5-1	CASSVTGDNEQYF	TGCGCCAGCAGCGTGACAGGGGACAACGAGCAGTACTTC
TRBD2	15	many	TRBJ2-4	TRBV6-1	CASIEDNWGGSIQYF	TGTGCCAGCATCGAAGATAACTGGGGGGGTAGCATTCAGTACTTC
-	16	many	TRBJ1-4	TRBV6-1	CASSVSLGIQDEKLFF	TGTGCCAGCAGTGTAAGTCTGGGCATACAGGATGAAAAACTGTTTTTT
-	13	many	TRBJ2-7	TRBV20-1	CSARLGGSYEQYF	TGCAGTGCTAGACTTGGCGGCTCCTACGAGCAGTACTTC
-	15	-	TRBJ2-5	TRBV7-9	CASSFLAASRETQYF	TGTGCCAGCAGCTTCCTAGCCGCCTCCAGAGAGACCCAGTACTTC
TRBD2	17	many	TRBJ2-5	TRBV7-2	CASSYSGTSGIQETQYF	TGTGCCAGCAGCTACTCCGGGACTAGCGGGATCCAAGAGACCCAGTACTTC
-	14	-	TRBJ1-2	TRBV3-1	CASSQNRALYGYTF	TGTGCCAGCAGCCAAAATCGGGCCCTCTATGGCTACACCTTC